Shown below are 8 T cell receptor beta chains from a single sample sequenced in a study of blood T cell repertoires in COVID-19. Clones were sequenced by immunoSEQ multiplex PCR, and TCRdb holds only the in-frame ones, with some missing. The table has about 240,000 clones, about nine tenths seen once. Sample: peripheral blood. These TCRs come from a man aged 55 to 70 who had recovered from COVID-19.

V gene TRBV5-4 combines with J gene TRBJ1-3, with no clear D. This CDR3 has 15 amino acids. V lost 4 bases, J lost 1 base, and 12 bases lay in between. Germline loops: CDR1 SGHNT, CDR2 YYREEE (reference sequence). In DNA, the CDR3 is TGTGCCAGCAGCGACGGGTTTTTGTCTGGAAACACCATATATTTT. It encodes CASSDGFLSGNTIYF.

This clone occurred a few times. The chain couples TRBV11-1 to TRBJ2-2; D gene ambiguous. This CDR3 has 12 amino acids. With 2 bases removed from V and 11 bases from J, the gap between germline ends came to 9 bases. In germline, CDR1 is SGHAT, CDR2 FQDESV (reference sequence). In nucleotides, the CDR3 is TGTGCCAGCAGCTTATTGTCCTTTGAGCTGTTTTTT. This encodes CASSLLSFELFF.

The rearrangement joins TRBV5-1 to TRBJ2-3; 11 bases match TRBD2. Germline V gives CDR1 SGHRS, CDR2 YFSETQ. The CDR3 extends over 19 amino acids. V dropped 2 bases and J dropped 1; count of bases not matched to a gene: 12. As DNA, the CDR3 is TGCGCCAGCAGCTTAGACCCCAACCCTAGCGGGGGGCGCACAGATACGCAGTATTTT. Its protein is CASSLDPNPSGGRTDTQYF.

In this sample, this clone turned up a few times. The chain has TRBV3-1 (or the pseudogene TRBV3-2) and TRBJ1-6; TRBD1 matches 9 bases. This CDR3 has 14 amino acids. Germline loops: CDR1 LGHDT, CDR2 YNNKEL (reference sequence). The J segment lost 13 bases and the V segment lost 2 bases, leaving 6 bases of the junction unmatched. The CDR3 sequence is CASSQSGQGIPLHF. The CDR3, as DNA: TGTGCCAGCAGCCAATCAGGACAGGGGATCCCCCTCCACTTT.

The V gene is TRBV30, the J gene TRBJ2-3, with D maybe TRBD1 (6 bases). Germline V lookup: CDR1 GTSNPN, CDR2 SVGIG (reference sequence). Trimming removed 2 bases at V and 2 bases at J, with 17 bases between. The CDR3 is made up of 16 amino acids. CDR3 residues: CAWSLGATGPTDTQYF. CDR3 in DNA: TGTGCCTGGAGTTTGGGGGCTACCGGACCCACAGATACGCAGTATTTT.

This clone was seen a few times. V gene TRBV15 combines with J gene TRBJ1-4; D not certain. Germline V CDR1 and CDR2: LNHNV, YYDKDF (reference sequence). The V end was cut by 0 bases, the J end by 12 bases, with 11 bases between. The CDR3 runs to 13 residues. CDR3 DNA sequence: TGTGCCACCAGCAGAGATTCTGAGATGGAACTGTTTTTT. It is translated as CATSRDSEMELFF.

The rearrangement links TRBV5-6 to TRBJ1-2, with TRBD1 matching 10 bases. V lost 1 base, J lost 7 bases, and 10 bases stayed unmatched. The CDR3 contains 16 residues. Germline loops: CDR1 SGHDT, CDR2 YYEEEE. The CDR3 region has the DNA TGTGCCAGCAGCTTGTGGAGGGACAGGGGACCGGCTGGCTACACCTTC. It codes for CASSLWRDRGPAGYTF. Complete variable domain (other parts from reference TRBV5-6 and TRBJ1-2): DAGVTQSPTHLIKTRGQQVTLRCSPKSGHDTVSWYQQALGQGPQFIFQYYEEEERQRGNFPDRFSGHQFPNYSSELNVNALLLGDSALYLCASSLWRDRGPAGYTFGSGTRLTVV.

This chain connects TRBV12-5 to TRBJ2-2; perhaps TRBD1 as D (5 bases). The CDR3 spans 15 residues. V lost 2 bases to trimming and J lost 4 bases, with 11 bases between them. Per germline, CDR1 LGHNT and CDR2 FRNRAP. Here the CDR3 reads CASGLRQPGTGELFF. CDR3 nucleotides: TGTGCTAGTGGTTTGAGACAGCCAGGCACCGGGGAGCTGTTTTTT.